This T cell receptor (beta chain) derives from a study of vaccination and CD4 T cells after COVID-19 (dated by TCRdb to between 2021 and 2022). About the investigation overall: Convalescent patients had a positive SARS-CoV-2 result on nasal swab PCR, and of these patients, nine had mild disease and one had severe disease. The spike-specific CD4+ TCR repertoire was compared before and after mRNA vaccination in approximately 9 COVID-19 convalescent patients and several infection-naive healthy vaccine recipients. For three convalescent patients, samples were collected at an early post-vaccination timepoint (day 14) as well as at a late post-vaccination timepoint (days 161 to 241). As controls, cultures received a CEFX viral epitope pool (the positive control), an HIV-1 Nef peptide pool (the negative control), or no peptide at all. Post-vaccine blood samples were collected a median of approximately 77 days after the second vaccine dose, ranging from roughly 12 to 250 days. Participants received two doses of either the Pfizer-BioNTech BNT162b2 vaccine (n=8) or the Moderna mRNA-1273 vaccine (n=2). Post-COVID blood samples from convalescent patients were collected a median of 101 days after diagnosis, with a range of roughly 30 to 161 days. Overlapping spike peptide pools from SARS-CoV-2 and from the common cold coronaviruses HCoV-NL63, HCoV-OC43 and HCoV-229E were used as culture stimuli. The convalescent cohort included six males and four females, with two Hispanic individuals, seven Caucasians, two Asians and one multiracial person. Beyond this particular receptor, the publication reports: In convalescent patients, a median roughly 87% of post-vaccine SARS-CoV-2-reactive clones were detected only after vaccination, suggesting vaccine-specific priming. An increase in the median number of SARS-CoV-2-reactive clonotypes from around 20 after infection to roughly 36 after vaccination was observed, but the change was not found to be significant. Of the vaccine-specific clones in convalescent patients, 304 of 307, or nearly all, reacted only to SARS-CoV-2 spike and did not cross-react with common cold coronaviruses. The number of convalescent patients in the study was relatively small, and the study did not examine early timepoints following natural infection.

The intended sense of this specimen's time point label: late sampling 161 to 241 days after vaccination in a few convalescent patients. The label giving this sample's treatment or condition can be read as: roughly nine-day PBMC culture with coronavirus spike peptide pools or control peptides (ViraFEST assay). The study used the ViraFEST assay, which expanded antigen-specific T cells with peptide pools and then identified expanded clonotypes by TCR sequencing. The positive SARS-CoV-2 PCR tests of the convalescent patients were dated from March to December 2020, before the Alpha, Beta and Delta variants emerged in the United States. Under 2.5 million PBMCs per well were cultured in IMDM with 5% human AB serum and 8.5 to 10 IU/ml IL-2, plus 10 ug/ml peptide pools. Half of the culture medium was replaced with fresh IL-2-containing medium on days 3 and 7. Once the cells had been in culture for around ten days, the EasySep CD4+ T cell isolation kit was used to isolate CD4+ T cells by negative selection. Ficoll-Paque Plus gradient centrifugation was used to isolate PBMCs from whole blood, and the isolated PBMCs were then either used fresh or cryopreserved at -140C. Triplicate wells were generally used for each culture condition.

On this clonotype itself: Its binding antigen is unknown. Qualities for individual bases were not recorded, and no much larger clone is one base off.

The CDR3 runs 13 amino acids, cysteine and phenylalanine included. Only the CDR3 DNA stays, 39 bases, in frame from base 1. Looking up the germline V gene (reference sequence) yields CDR1 DFQATT and CDR2 SNEGSKA. The trim is 1 base for V and 5 bases for J, with a gap of 11 bases between the germline ends. The library was made by PCR. DNA from cultured CD4+ T cells underwent TCR sequencing with the Oncomine TCR Beta short-read assay at the Johns Hopkins FTIC core. Genomic DNA was extracted from the cultured CD4+ T cells with the QIAamp micro DNA kit. Oncomine TCR Beta libraries from cultured CD4+ T cells were pooled using unique dual indexes and sequenced on an Illumina iSeq 100. The original pipeline was this. Non-productive sequences were filtered out, and CDR3s that did not start with C, did not end with F or W, or were shorter than 7 amino acids were discarded. The MANAFEST web application identified antigen-specific clonotypes by comparing peptide-stimulated wells against reference wells and other culture wells. Positive clones required FDR below 0.05, an odds ratio above 5, and productive frequency above 0.1% in at least two of three replicate wells. A clonotype was classed as cross-reactive if the clonotype showed significant expansion both in SARS-CoV-2 spike wells and in at least one common cold coronavirus spike condition. CDR3 homology was assessed with Levenshtein distances (stringdist) and unrooted phylogenetic trees (ape) in R version 3.6.1. The public reads were run again by TCRdb, first through fastp at Q25 and then through MiXCR, and only productive beta chains were kept. All rows with the same CDR3 protein become a single entry with the most common DNA and genes. Here the V and J calls rest on TCRdb's processing, not on the authors' analysis. The sample includes around 17,000 distinct CDR3 sequences, with roughly 48% observed a single time. Of the sample, 20% falls within the top ten clones.

Recombination joined TRBV20-1 with TRBJ1-1; a confident D gene designation cannot be given. The source was CD4+ T cells from blood, cultured in vitro, collected about 7 months after SARS-CoV-2 vaccination. This clonotype originated in a human donor who had recovered from COVID-19. The base sequence is TGCAGTGCTAGAGCCCAGGCCCAAACTGAAGCTTTCTTT. Its protein is CSARAQAQTEAFF.